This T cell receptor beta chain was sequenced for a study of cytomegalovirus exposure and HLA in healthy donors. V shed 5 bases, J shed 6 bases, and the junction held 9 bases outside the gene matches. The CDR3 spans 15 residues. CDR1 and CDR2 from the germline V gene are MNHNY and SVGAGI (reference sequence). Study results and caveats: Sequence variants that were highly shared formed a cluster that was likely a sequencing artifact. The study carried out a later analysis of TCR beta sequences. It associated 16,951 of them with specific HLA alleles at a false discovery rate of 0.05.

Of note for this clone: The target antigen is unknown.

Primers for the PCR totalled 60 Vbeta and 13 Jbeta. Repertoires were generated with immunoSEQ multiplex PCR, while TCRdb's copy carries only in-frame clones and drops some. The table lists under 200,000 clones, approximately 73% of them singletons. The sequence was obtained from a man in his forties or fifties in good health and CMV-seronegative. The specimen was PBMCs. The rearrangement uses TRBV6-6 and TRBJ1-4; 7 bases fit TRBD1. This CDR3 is CASSINRGPDEKLFF. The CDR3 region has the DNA TGTGCCAGCAGTATTAACAGGGGACCTGATGAAAAACTGTTTTTT.